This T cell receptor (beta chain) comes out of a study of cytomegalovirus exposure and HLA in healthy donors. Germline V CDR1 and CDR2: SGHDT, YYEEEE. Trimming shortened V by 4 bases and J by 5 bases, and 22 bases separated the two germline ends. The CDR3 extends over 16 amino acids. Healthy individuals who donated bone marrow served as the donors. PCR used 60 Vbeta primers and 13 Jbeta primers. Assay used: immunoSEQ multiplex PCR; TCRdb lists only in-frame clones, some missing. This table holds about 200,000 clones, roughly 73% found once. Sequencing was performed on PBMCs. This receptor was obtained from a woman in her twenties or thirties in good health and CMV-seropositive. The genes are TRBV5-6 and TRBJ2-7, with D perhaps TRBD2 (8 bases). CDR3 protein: CASSPGGRDRAHEQYF. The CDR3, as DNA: TGTGCCAGCAGCCCGGGAGGGCGCGACAGGGCCCACGAGCAGTACTTC.